The rows below give T cell receptor beta chains drawn from one sample of a study of regulatory T cells in long-lasting Graves disease. Each CDR3 protein is one row after TCRdb ran MiXCR on the multiplex PCR reads. The sample lists 520,000 or so distinct CDR3 sequences; approximately 12% were seen once. A further study also used this sample, focusing on T cells in Graves' hyperthyroidism and ophthalmopathy.

The sequenced sample was peripheral blood mononuclear cells (PBMCs), obtained at new diagnosis, from a patient treated with antithyroid drugs. The receptors were gathered from a woman between 25 and 40 years old with Graves disease. The CDR3 runs from the conserved cysteine through the conserved F or W. Fields, in order: CDR3 DNA, CDR3 protein, V gene, D gene, J gene, clone size. The D gene is left open where the match is weak. Clone size is shown for a subset of rows, as once, few, many or a class of expanded clone.

cdr3_nt: TGTGCCAGCAGCTTAGATTCAACCGGGGAGCTGTTTTTT
cdr3_aa: CASSLDSTGELFF
v_call: TRBV11-2
d_call: -
j_call: TRBJ2-2
clone_size: many

cdr3_nt: TGTGCCAGCAGTGAAGTGATGGGCTCGGTGGGGACCCAGTACTTC
cdr3_aa: CASSEVMGSVGTQYF
v_call: TRBV6-1
d_call: -
j_call: TRBJ2-5
clone_size: many

cdr3_nt: TGTGCCAGTAGTGACCTTGAAGGGTCGGGCAATCAGCCCCAGCATTTT
cdr3_aa: CASSDLEGSGNQPQHF
v_call: TRBV19
d_call: -
j_call: TRBJ1-5
clone_size: many

cdr3_nt: TGTGCCAGCAGCTTCTTCGCGGGAGTTGAGCAGTTCTTC
cdr3_aa: CASSFFAGVEQFF
v_call: TRBV11-2
d_call: TRBD2
j_call: TRBJ2-1
clone_size: few

cdr3_nt: TGTGCCAGTAGTTTCTTAGGGACCGCGGGTGAGACCCAGTACTTC
cdr3_aa: CASSFLGTAGETQYF
v_call: TRBV19
d_call: -
j_call: TRBJ2-5
clone_size: -

cdr3_nt: TGTGCCAGCAGCTTATCCACCTACAGGGTAAACTATGGCTACACCTTC
cdr3_aa: CASSLSTYRVNYGYTF
v_call: TRBV7-2
d_call: -
j_call: TRBJ1-2
clone_size: many

cdr3_nt: TGTGCCAGCAGTTTAGAGCGGGCCGCCTACAATGAGCAGTTCTTC
cdr3_aa: CASSLERAAYNEQFF
v_call: TRBV6-2/TRBV6-3
d_call: -
j_call: TRBJ2-1
clone_size: few

cdr3_nt: TGTGCCAGCAGGCCGGGGCTCAGACCGGATACGCAGTATTTT
cdr3_aa: CASRPGLRPDTQYF
v_call: TRBV27
d_call: -
j_call: TRBJ2-3
clone_size: -

cdr3_nt: TGCGCCAGCAGCTTGGACAGGGCCACCAAAGACACTGAAGCTTTCTTT
cdr3_aa: CASSLDRATKDTEAFF
v_call: TRBV5-1
d_call: -
j_call: TRBJ1-1
clone_size: few

cdr3_nt: TGTGCCAGCAGTGGACGACAGGGGGCAATTAATTCACCCCTCCACTTT
cdr3_aa: CASSGRQGAINSPLHF
v_call: TRBV28
d_call: TRBD1
j_call: TRBJ1-6
clone_size: -

cdr3_nt: TGTGCCTGGAAGTCCCGGACAGAGGGAGCTTTCTTT
cdr3_aa: CAWKSRTEGAFF
v_call: TRBV30
d_call: -
j_call: TRBJ1-1
clone_size: once

cdr3_nt: TGTGCCAGCAGTCTAAAAGAATCCTACAATGAGCAGTTCTTC
cdr3_aa: CASSLKESYNEQFF
v_call: TRBV27
d_call: -
j_call: TRBJ2-1
clone_size: many

cdr3_nt: TGTGCCAGCTCACCAGGTATCGGCCAAATCCACCCCAATGAGCAGTTCTTC
cdr3_aa: CASSPGIGQIHPNEQFF
v_call: TRBV18
d_call: -
j_call: TRBJ2-1
clone_size: many

cdr3_nt: TGTGCCAGCAGCTTAAGCGGCAGCTCCTACAATGAGCAGTACTTC
cdr3_aa: CASSLSGSSYNEQYF
v_call: TRBV11-2
d_call: -
j_call: TRBJ2-7
clone_size: few

cdr3_nt: TGCGCCAGCAGCGCACAGGGGGCGGGGAACACCGGGGAGCTGTTTTTT
cdr3_aa: CASSAQGAGNTGELFF
v_call: TRBV4-1
d_call: TRBD1
j_call: TRBJ2-2
clone_size: many

cdr3_nt: TGTGCCAGCTCACCACTCGGCCACAACAATGAGCAGTTCTTC
cdr3_aa: CASSPLGHNNEQFF
v_call: TRBV18
d_call: -
j_call: TRBJ2-1
clone_size: -

cdr3_nt: TGTGCCACCAGTGACTCGGGACTAGGAGAGACCCAGTACTTC
cdr3_aa: CATSDSGLGETQYF
v_call: TRBV24-1
d_call: TRBD2
j_call: TRBJ2-5
clone_size: -

cdr3_nt: TGTGCCAGCAGCGTAGGTGGCGGGAGAGGTAATGAGCAGTTCTTC
cdr3_aa: CASSVGGGRGNEQFF
v_call: TRBV9
d_call: TRBD2
j_call: TRBJ2-1
clone_size: few

cdr3_nt: TGTGCTAGTGGTTTGGCGGGAGAGGTGGATACGCAGTATTTT
cdr3_aa: CASGLAGEVDTQYF
v_call: TRBV12-5
d_call: -
j_call: TRBJ2-3
clone_size: many

cdr3_nt: TGTGCCAGCAGAATCGGGACAGGGGGTCAGCCCCAGCATTTT
cdr3_aa: CASRIGTGGQPQHF
v_call: TRBV6-1
d_call: TRBD1
j_call: TRBJ1-5
clone_size: -

cdr3_nt: TGTGCCAGCAGCTTAGGGCTAGCGTTCGAACAGTACTTC
cdr3_aa: CASSLGLAFEQYF
v_call: TRBV7-2
d_call: -
j_call: TRBJ2-7
clone_size: many

cdr3_nt: TGCAGTGCTAGAGATCGGGGAAGGGGGTGGATCAATGAGCAGTTCTTC
cdr3_aa: CSARDRGRGWINEQFF
v_call: TRBV20-1
d_call: -
j_call: TRBJ2-1
clone_size: many

cdr3_nt: TGCGCCAGCAGCCAAGTGCTAGCGGGAGTGACAGATACGCAGTATTTT
cdr3_aa: CASSQVLAGVTDTQYF
v_call: TRBV4-3
d_call: TRBD2
j_call: TRBJ2-3
clone_size: many

cdr3_nt: TGTGCCAGCAGCTTAGAATCGCTCTATTACTATGGCTACACCTTC
cdr3_aa: CASSLESLYYYGYTF
v_call: TRBV11-2
d_call: -
j_call: TRBJ1-2
clone_size: few